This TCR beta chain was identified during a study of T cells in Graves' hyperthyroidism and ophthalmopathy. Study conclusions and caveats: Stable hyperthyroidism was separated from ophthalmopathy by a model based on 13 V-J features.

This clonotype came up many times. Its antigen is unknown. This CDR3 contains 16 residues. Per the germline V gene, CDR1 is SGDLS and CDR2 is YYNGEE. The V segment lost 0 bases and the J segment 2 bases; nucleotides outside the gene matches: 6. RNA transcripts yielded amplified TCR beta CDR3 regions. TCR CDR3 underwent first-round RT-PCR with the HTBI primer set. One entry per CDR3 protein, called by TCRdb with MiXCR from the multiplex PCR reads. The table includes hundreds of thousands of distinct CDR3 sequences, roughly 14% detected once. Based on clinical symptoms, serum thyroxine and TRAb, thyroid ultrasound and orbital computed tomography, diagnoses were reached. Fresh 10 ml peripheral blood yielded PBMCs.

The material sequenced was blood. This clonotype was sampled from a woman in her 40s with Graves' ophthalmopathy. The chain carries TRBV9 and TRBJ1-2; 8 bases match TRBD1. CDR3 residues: CASSVARDRINYGYTF. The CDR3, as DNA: TGTGCCAGCAGCGTAGCCCGGGACAGGATCAACTATGGCTACACCTTC.